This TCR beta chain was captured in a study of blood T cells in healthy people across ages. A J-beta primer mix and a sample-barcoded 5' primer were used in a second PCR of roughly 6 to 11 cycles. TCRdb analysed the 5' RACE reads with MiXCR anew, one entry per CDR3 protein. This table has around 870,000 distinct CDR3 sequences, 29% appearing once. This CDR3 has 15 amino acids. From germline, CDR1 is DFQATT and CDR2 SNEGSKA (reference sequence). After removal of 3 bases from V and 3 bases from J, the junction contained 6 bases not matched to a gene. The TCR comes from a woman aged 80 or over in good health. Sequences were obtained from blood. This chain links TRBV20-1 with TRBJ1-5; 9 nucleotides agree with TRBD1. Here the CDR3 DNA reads TGCAGTGCTAGTCCCGGGACAGGGAACAATCAGCCCCAGCATTTT. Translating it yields CSASPGTGNNQPQHF.